These 13 T cell receptor beta chains were all obtained from the same sample, sequenced in a study of cytomegalovirus exposure and HLA in healthy donors. PCR was performed using 60 Vbeta and 13 Jbeta primers. Generated by immunoSEQ multiplex PCR, the TCRdb table keeps only in-frame clones and is missing some. Among fewer than 100,000 clones listed, around four fifths were seen once. Sequencing was done on a sample of PBMCs. The receptor set was obtained from a middle-aged man in good health and CMV-seropositive.

V and J are TRBV23-1 and TRBJ1-3, with TRBD1 matching over 10 bases. TRBV23-1 is assigned to the ORF class and has an uncertain function. The J segment lost 5 bases and the V segment lost 7 bases, leaving 2 bases of the junction unmatched. CDR3 length: 13 residues. DNA of the CDR3: TGCGCCAGCACGGACAGGGGGAGAAACACCATATATTTT. Translating it yields CASTDRGRNTIYF.

The chain employs TRBV5-6 and TRBJ2-3; perhaps TRBD1 as D (6 bases). Trimming removed 1 base at V and 3 bases at J, with 12 bases between. This CDR3 has 15 amino acids. Germline-derived CDR1 and CDR2 are SGHDT and YYEEEE. CDR3 bases: TGTGCCAGCAGCTTGATATCCCAGGGGACAGATACGCAGTATTTT. It encodes CASSLISQGTDTQYF.

This clone occurred once. V and J are TRBV5-5 and TRBJ2-7; perhaps TRBD1 as D (6 bases). The CDR3 consists of 12 residues. Germline CDR1 is SGHKS and CDR2 is YYEKEE (reference sequence). Trimming took off 3 bases at V and 7 bases at J, with 11 bases between the two ends. CDR3 loop: CASSWGQGEQYF. The CDR3 DNA reads TGTGCCAGCAGCTGGGGACAAGGGGAGCAGTACTTC.

The table lists this clone with a count of one. The CDR3 loop reads CASIGGLAGGNSYEQYF. For the CDR3, the DNA is TGTGCCAGCATCGGAGGACTAGCGGGAGGTAACTCCTACGAGCAGTACTTC. The rearrangement links TRBV28 to TRBJ2-7; 14 bases line up with TRBD2. V gave up 7 bases and J gave up 0 bases; unmatched junction bases: 8. Germline CDR1 MDHEN, CDR2 SYDVKM. This CDR3 contains 17 residues.

This clone appeared once. The chain employs TRBV13 and TRBJ2-5; TRBD1 is a possible D gene (5 bases). V lost 5 bases and J 4 bases, leaving 14 bases between the germline ends. CDR3 size: 14 residues. Germline loops: CDR1 PRHDT, CDR2 FYEKMQ (reference sequence). The DNA for the CDR3 is TGTGCCAGCAGCCGAGCAGGGTTGAGAGAGACCCAGTACTTC. Protein sequence: CASSRAGLRETQYF.

This chain joins TRBV7-2 and TRBJ2-4; D not resolved. The CDR3 extends over 11 amino acids. The germline V gene has CDR1 SGHTA and CDR2 FQGNSA. Deletions cut 6 bases from V and 8 bases from J, with 8 bases between. The CDR3 sequence: CASSRIDIQYF. The CDR3 nucleotides read TGTGCCAGCAGTCGTATAGACATTCAGTACTTC.

The V call is TRBV27, the J call TRBJ2-1, with a possible D match to TRBD2 (6 bases). Trimming took 3 bases from V and 0 from J, leaving 12 bases between them. The CDR3 is 16 residues long. Per germline, CDR1 MNHEY and CDR2 SMNVEV (reference sequence). The CDR3 bases are TGTGCCAGCAGTTTTGAGGAGACTAGCTCCTACAATGAGCAGTTCTTC. Encoded protein: CASSFEETSSYNEQFF.

The chain has TRBV2 and TRBJ1-4, with D maybe TRBD1 (6 bases). The CDR3 totals 15 residues. The germline V and J ends were trimmed by 2 bases and 5 bases, with 12 bases remaining between them. Germline lookup yields CDR1 SNHLY and CDR2 FYNNEI. The CDR3 region is CASSERGGANEKLFF. The CDR3 bases are TGTGCCAGCAGTGAACGCGGGGGCGCGAATGAAAAACTGTTTTTT.

V is TRBV28 and J is TRBJ2-5, with 10 nucleotides matching TRBD1. Germline values: CDR1 MDHEN, CDR2 SYDVKM. The length of the CDR3 is 15 residues. V trimming: 6 bases; J trimming: 7 bases; junction bases outside the gene matches: 11. This CDR3 is CASRGGQGFMGTQYF. CDR3 nucleotides: TGTGCCAGCAGGGGGGGACAGGGGTTCATGGGGACCCAGTACTTC. The variable domain in full, with the rest retrieved from reference TRBV28 and TRBJ2-5, is DVKVTQSSRYLVKRTGEKVFLECVQDMDHENMFWYRQDPGLGLRLIYFSYDVKMKEKGDIPEGYSVSREKKERFSLILESASTNQTSMYLCASRGGQGFMGTQYFGPGTRLLVL.

The rearrangement joins TRBV2 to TRBJ1-3; tentative D call: TRBD1 (5 bases). V lost 5 bases to trimming and J lost 0 bases, with 8 bases between them. Per germline, CDR1 SNHLY and CDR2 FYNNEI. The CDR3 contains 14 residues. CDR3: CASSLTDSGNTIYF. The CDR3 DNA sequence: TGTGCCAGCAGTCTGACAGACTCTGGAAACACCATATATTTT. Together with reference TRBV2 and TRBJ1-3, the CDR3 gives the full variable domain: EPEVTQTPSHQVTQMGQEVILRCVPISNHLYFYWYRQILGQKVEFLVSFYNNEISEKSEIFDDQFSVERPDGSNFTLKIRSTKLEDSAMYFCASSLTDSGNTIYFGEGSWLTVV.

This clone occurred once. The V call is TRBV29-1, the J call TRBJ2-7; TRBD2 matches 7 bases. Germline V CDR1 and CDR2: SQVTM, ANQGSEA. This CDR3 has 13 residues. V was pared by 0 bases and J by 3 bases, with 2 bases of the junction left unmatched. CDR3 sequence: CSVEEGTNYEQYF. The CDR3, as DNA: TGCAGCGTTGAAGAGGGGACTAACTACGAGCAGTACTTC.

The V and J genes are TRBV28 and TRBJ2-7; 11 bases match TRBD2. CDR3 length: 17 amino acids. Germline V gives CDR1 MDHEN, CDR2 SYDVKM. J was trimmed by 0 bases and V by 7 bases; bases with no gene match: 11. CDR3 loop: CASTEGLAGGYSYEQYF. CDR3 DNA sequence: TGTGCCAGCACCGAGGGGCTAGCGGGAGGTTACTCCTACGAGCAGTACTTC.

The chain links TRBV4-3 to TRBJ2-1; 9 nucleotides agree with TRBD2. CDR3 length: 17 residues. Losses at the gene ends were 0 bases for V and 1 base for J; bases not matched to a gene: 4. The germline CDR1 and CDR2 sequences are LGHNA and YSLEER. CDR3 residues: CASSQDPSGVSYNEQFF. Written as DNA, the CDR3 is TGCGCCAGCAGCCAAGATCCTAGCGGGGTTTCCTACAATGAGCAGTTCTTC.